These 27 T cell receptor beta chains were all obtained from the same sample, sequenced in a study of T cell responses to AZD1222 COVID-19 vaccine. Using immunoSEQ multiplex PCR, the repertoire was profiled, and TCRdb retains in-frame clones only, with some absent. The data contain approximately 110,000 clones, roughly 88% of them singletons. This sample comprised peripheral blood, obtained on day 0 of AZD1222 vaccination. These receptors were collected from an adult in good health.

The chain employs TRBV11-3 and TRBJ2-7; D call uncertain. The CDR3 extends over 13 amino acids. The V end was cut by 5 bases, the J end by 1 base, with 9 bases between. Germline CDR1 is SGHNT and CDR2 is YENEEA. The CDR3 DNA reads as TGTGCCAGCAGCCTGGAGAATTCCTACGAGCAGTACTTC. Translating it yields CASSLENSYEQYF.

This clone occurred a few times. The chain uses TRBV28 and TRBJ1-2; D not resolved. Trimming cost V 4 bases and J 1 base, with 13 bases left between them. CDR3 size: 15 residues. From germline, CDR1 is MDHEN and CDR2 SYDVKM. CDR3 nucleotide sequence: TGTGCCAGCAGTTACGGGTCTCGGGATAACTATGGCTACACCTTC. Protein sequence: CASSYGSRDNYGYTF.

This chain joins TRBV28 and TRBJ2-2, with D perhaps matching TRBD1 or TRBD2 (6 bases each). V lost 2 bases and J lost 6, with 19 bases in between. Looked up from germline, CDR1 is MDHEN and CDR2 is SYDVKM. The CDR3 runs 17 residues. CDR3 in amino acids: CASSLGWRGSLPGELFF. Here the CDR3 DNA reads TGTGCCAGCAGTTTAGGGTGGAGGGGGTCACTACCCGGGGAGCTGTTTTTT.

The chain couples TRBV18 to TRBJ2-7; 10 bases map to TRBD1. The V segment lost 6 bases and the J segment 4 bases; nucleotides outside the gene matches: 12. This CDR3 contains 16 residues. The germline CDR1 and CDR2 sequences are KGHSH and LQKENI. The CDR3 sequence is CASSLKPGQGFYEQYF. In DNA, the CDR3 is TGTGCCAGCTCGCTTAAACCGGGACAGGGGTTTTACGAGCAGTACTTC.

This clone was found a few times. V gene TRBV7-2 combines with J gene TRBJ1-4, with D perhaps matching TRBD1 (6 bases). The CDR3 extends over 17 amino acids. Looked up from germline, CDR1 is SGHTA and CDR2 is FQGNSA. V lost 5 bases and J 8 bases, leaving 24 bases between the germline ends. CDR3: CASSLKALGGSGEKLFF. The CDR3 DNA follows: TGTGCCAGCAGCCTTAAGGCTCTCGGGGGCTCAGGGGAAAAACTGTTTTTT.

This clone was seen once. The rearrangement uses TRBV27 and TRBJ2-7; 7 positions match TRBD1. CDR1 is MNHEY, CDR2 SMNVEV, per germline (reference sequence). J was trimmed by 6 bases and V by 4 bases; bases with no gene match: 15. The CDR3 runs to 16 residues. The CDR3 nucleotides read TGTGCCAGCAGTTCACTTGACCAGGGGGAAGTTGGCGAGCAGTACTTC. As protein: CASSSLDQGEVGEQYF.

The rearrangement joins TRBV19 to TRBJ2-1, with D maybe TRBD2 (5 bases). The V and J ends lost 5 bases and 8 bases respectively, with 13 bases between them. The CDR3 contains 13 residues. Germline values: CDR1 LNHDA, CDR2 SQIVND (reference sequence). CDR3 nucleotide sequence: TGTGCCAGTAGTCCAAGACCCGGGGATGAGCAGTTCTTC. This sequence encodes CASSPRPGDEQFF.

The rearrangement joins TRBV12-5 to TRBJ1-1; D gene uncertain. Trimming took off 6 bases at V and 10 bases at J, with 15 bases between the two ends. CDR1 is LGHNT, CDR2 FRNRAP, per germline. This CDR3 is built from 12 residues. The CDR3 region is CASGKTRRGAFF. The CDR3 DNA follows: TGTGCTAGTGGGAAGACCCGGCGGGGAGCTTTCTTT. The variable domain in full, completed from reference TRBV12-5 and TRBJ1-1, reads DARVTQTPRHKVTEMGQEVTMRCQPILGHNTVFWYRQTMMQGLELLAYFRNRAPLDDSGMPKDRFSAEMPDATLATLKIQPSEPRDSAVYFCASGKTRRGAFFGQGTRLTVV.

The rearrangement uses TRBV28 and TRBJ2-7, with a tentative D call TRBD1 (6 bases). The CDR3 length is 13 residues. Trimming left V 6 bases short and J 2 bases short, with 11 bases between. CDR1 is MDHEN and CDR2 is SYDVKM in the germline V gene. CDR3 sequence: CASSLDSPYEQYF. The CDR3 nucleotides read TGTGCCAGCAGCCTGGACAGTCCCTACGAGCAGTACTTC. The full variable domain, with the rest looked up from reference TRBV28 and TRBJ2-7, is DVKVTQSSRYLVKRTGEKVFLECVQDMDHENMFWYRQDPGLGLRLIYFSYDVKMKEKGDIPEGYSVSREKKERFSLILESASTNQTSMYLCASSLDSPYEQYFGPGTRLTVT.

The chain links TRBV9 to TRBJ2-2; TRBD1 matches 8 bases. The germline V gene has CDR1 SGDLS and CDR2 YYNGEE. The V segment lost 5 bases and the J segment 7 bases; nucleotides outside the gene matches: 4. The length of the CDR3 is 13 residues. CDR3 in amino acids: CASRQGVVGELFF. The CDR3 coding sequence is TGTGCCAGCAGACAGGGGGTAGTCGGGGAGCTGTTTTTT.

This rearrangement joins TRBV5-1 to TRBJ2-5; possibly TRBD1 for D (6 bases). This CDR3 has 14 amino acids. Germline loops: CDR1 SGHRS, CDR2 YFSETQ. V was clipped by 0 bases and J by 5 bases, with 11 bases between them. Written as DNA, the CDR3 is TGCGCCAGCAGCTTGGAGGGGGTCCGGGAGACCCAGTACTTC. Its protein is CASSLEGVRETQYF. The full variable domain, its missing parts supplied by reference TRBV5-1 and TRBJ2-5, is KAGVTQTPRYLIKTRGQQVTLSCSPISGHRSVSWYQQTPGQGLQFLFEYFSETQRNKGNFPGRFSGRQFSNSRSEMNVSTLELGDSALYLCASSLEGVRETQYFGPGTRLLVL.

V usage is TRBV6-5 and J usage is TRBJ1-1; possible D gene TRBD1, 6 bases. The V end lost 0 bases, the J end lost 7 bases, and 12 bases lay between the germline ends. The CDR3 has 14 residues. The germline CDR1 and CDR2 sequences are MNHEY and SVGAGI. CDR3 sequence (DNA): TGTGCCAGCAGTTACTCAATAGGACAGTTTGAAGCTTTCTTT. Its protein product is CASSYSIGQFEAFF.

This clone was counted a few times. This sequence joins TRBV15 and TRBJ1-5; no clear D. The germline CDR1 and CDR2 sequences are LNHNV and YYDKDF (reference sequence). With 5 bases removed from V and 2 bases from J, the gap between germline ends came to 13 bases. This CDR3 spans 15 amino acids. CDR3 protein: CATSENWQRNQPQHF. The CDR3 DNA sequence: TGTGCCACCAGCGAGAACTGGCAACGCAATCAGCCCCAGCATTTT.

The chain links TRBV28 to TRBJ1-4, with TRBD1 identical over 7 bases. V dropped 8 bases and J dropped 3; count of bases not matched to a gene: 15. The CDR3 extends over 17 amino acids. Germline CDR1 MDHEN, CDR2 SYDVKM. The CDR3 DNA reads TGTGCCAGCCCTTGGGGAGGTCAGGGGGGGGCTAATGAAAAACTGTTTTTT. As protein: CASPWGGQGGANEKLFF.

This sequence joins TRBV7-9 and TRBJ1-5, with D hard to call. Trimming removed 6 bases at V and 7 bases at J, with 19 bases between. The V gene's germline CDR1 is SEHNR and CDR2 FQNEAQ (reference sequence). The CDR3 consists of 15 residues. CDR3 coding DNA: TGTGCCAGCAGTCCCTTCCCGCCTGGTGGACAGCCCCAGCATTTT. Translating it yields CASSPFPPGGQPQHF. The full variable domain, in which reference TRBV7-9 and TRBJ1-5 provide the parts outside the CDR3, is DTGVSQNPRHKITKRGQNVTFRCDPISEHNRLYWYRQTLGQGPEFLTYFQNEAQLEKSRLLSDRFSAERPKGSFSTLEIQRTEQGDSAMYLCASSPFPPGGQPQHFGDGTRLSIL.

The gene calls are TRBV7-8 and TRBJ1-6; a possible D gene is TRBD1 (6 bases). The V gene lost 5 bases and the J gene lost 6 bases, with 14 bases spanning the gap. The CDR3 runs to 15 residues. Germline CDR1 is SGHVS and CDR2 is FQNEAQ. For the CDR3, the DNA is TGTGCCAGCAGCAGCCAGGGACAAGTTAATTCACCCCTCCACTTT. This gives the protein CASSSQGQVNSPLHF.

The chain joins TRBV6-5 to TRBJ1-2; tentative D call: TRBD1 (6 bases). Deletions cut 6 bases from V and 2 bases from J, with 16 bases between. The CDR3 covers 15 residues. Germline V gives CDR1 MNHEY, CDR2 SVGAGI. CDR3 amino acids: CASSPGGSLNYGYTF. The CDR3 bases are TGTGCCAGCAGCCCCGGGGGCAGCCTGAACTATGGCTACACCTTC.

The chain joins TRBV5-4 to TRBJ1-1, with D perhaps matching TRBD1 (5 bases). The V end lost 0 bases, the J end lost 7 bases, and 13 bases lay between the germline ends. The CDR3 spans 14 residues. Germline V gives CDR1 SGHNT, CDR2 YYREEE (reference sequence). This CDR3 reads CASSLAQFGGEAFF. CDR3 nucleotide sequence: TGTGCCAGCAGCTTGGCACAGTTTGGGGGTGAAGCTTTCTTT.

The rearrangement uses TRBV5-4 and TRBJ1-1; 10 nucleotides agree with TRBD1. V was pared by 3 bases and J by 3 bases, with 2 bases of the junction left unmatched. This CDR3 region has 14 residues. Germline CDR1 reads SGHNT; CDR2 reads YYREEE (reference sequence). The CDR3 nucleotides read TGTGCCAGCAGCTCGGGACAGGGGCACACTGAAGCTTTCTTT. Amino acid sequence: CASSSGQGHTEAFF.

The V and J genes are TRBV6-5 and TRBJ1-6; unclear D gene. CDR1 is MNHEY, CDR2 SVGAGI, per germline. V was shortened by 6 bases and J by 7 bases, with 16 bases between the two germline ends. CDR3 length: 15 residues. The chain's CDR3 is CASSAMTGRNSPLHF. In nucleotides, the CDR3 is TGTGCCAGCAGCGCCATGACTGGAAGAAATTCACCCCTCCACTTT.

This chain joins TRBV7-8 and TRBJ2-2, with 7 bases lining up with TRBD2. The germline V gene encodes CDR1 SGHVS and CDR2 FQNEAQ. The CDR3 runs 18 residues. Unmatched junction bases numbered 14, after V lost 5 bases and J lost 2 bases. This chain's CDR3 is CASSLVHGGAGNTGELFF. The DNA for the CDR3 is TGTGCCAGCAGCCTTGTACACGGGGGAGCGGGAAACACCGGGGAGCTGTTTTTT.

The chain has TRBV11-2 and TRBJ1-1; D is ambiguous. CDR3 length: 12 residues. Per the germline V gene, CDR1 is SGHAT and CDR2 is FQNNGV. V was clipped by 3 bases and J by 5 bases, with 7 bases between them. The CDR3 DNA follows: TGTGCCAGCAGCTTGGTGGGGACTGAAGCTTTCTTT. It translates to CASSLVGTEAFF.

A single count supports this clone. This chain joins TRBV27 and TRBJ2-7; TRBD1 is a possible D gene (5 bases). Per germline, CDR1 MNHEY and CDR2 SMNVEV (reference sequence). The V end lost 7 bases, the J end lost 6 bases, and 10 bases lay between the germline ends. The CDR3 contains 11 residues. The CDR3 DNA is TGTGCCAGCAATATTGGGGCCGAGCAGTACTTC. Protein: CASNIGAEQYF.

The V gene is TRBV5-1, the J gene TRBJ2-7; TRBD1 is a possible D gene (5 bases). This CDR3 contains 15 residues. V was clipped by 0 bases and J by 3 bases, with 13 bases between them. Germline V gives CDR1 SGHRS, CDR2 YFSETQ. The CDR3 loop reads CASSLGAGFDYEQYF. CDR3 in DNA: TGCGCCAGCAGCTTGGGTGCAGGGTTTGACTACGAGCAGTACTTC.

The V and J genes are TRBV28 and TRBJ2-7; D might be TRBD1 or TRBD2, each matching 6 bases. Germline V CDR1 and CDR2: MDHEN, SYDVKM. The V and J ends lost 8 bases and 2 bases respectively, with 13 bases between them. The CDR3 runs to 13 residues. The DNA of the CDR3 is TGTGCCAGCGGGCGGGGACAACCCTACGAGCAGTACTTC. Translating it yields CASGRGQPYEQYF. Filled out from reference TRBV28 and TRBJ2-7, the complete variable domain reads DVKVTQSSRYLVKRTGEKVFLECVQDMDHENMFWYRQDPGLGLRLIYFSYDVKMKEKGDIPEGYSVSREKKERFSLILESASTNQTSMYLCASGRGQPYEQYFGPGTRLTVT.

This sequence joins TRBV11-3 and TRBJ2-5; D remains unclear. The ends were cut back, 5 bases at V and 1 base at J, with 8 bases in the middle. CDR3 length equals 13 residues. CDR1 is SGHNT and CDR2 is YENEEA in the germline V gene. Written as DNA, the CDR3 is TGTGCCAGCAGCGGACGGGCCCAAGAGACCCAGTACTTC. Its protein is CASSGRAQETQYF.

The rearrangement joins TRBV6-4 to TRBJ2-1, with D perhaps matching TRBD1 (5 bases). Trimming cost V 9 bases and J 2 bases, with 14 bases left between them. This CDR3 has 14 amino acids. In germline, CDR1 is MRHNA, CDR2 SNTAGT. The CDR3 is CASSQGATYNEQFF. CDR3 in DNA: TGTGCCAGTTCACAAGGGGCAACCTACAATGAGCAGTTCTTC.